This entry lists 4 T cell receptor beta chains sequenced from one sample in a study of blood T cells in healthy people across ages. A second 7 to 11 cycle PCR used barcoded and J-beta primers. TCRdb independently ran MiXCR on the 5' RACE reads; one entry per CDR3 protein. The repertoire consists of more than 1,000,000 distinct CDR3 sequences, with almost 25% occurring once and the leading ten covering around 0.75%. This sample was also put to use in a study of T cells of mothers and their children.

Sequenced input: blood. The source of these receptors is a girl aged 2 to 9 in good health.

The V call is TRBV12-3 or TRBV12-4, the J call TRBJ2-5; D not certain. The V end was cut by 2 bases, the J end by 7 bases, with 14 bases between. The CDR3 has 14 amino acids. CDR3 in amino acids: CASSLKAERRTQYF. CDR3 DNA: TGTGCCAGCAGTTTAAAGGCCGAGAGAAGGACCCAGTACTTC.

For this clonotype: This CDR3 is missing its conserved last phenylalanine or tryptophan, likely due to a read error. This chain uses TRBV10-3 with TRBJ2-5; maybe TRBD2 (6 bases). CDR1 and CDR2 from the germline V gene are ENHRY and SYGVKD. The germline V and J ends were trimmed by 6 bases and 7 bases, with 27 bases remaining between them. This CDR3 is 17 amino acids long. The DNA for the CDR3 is TGTGCCATCAGGAGACCGGGACCCAAAAGCCTTAGCGGGACCCAGTACTCC. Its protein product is CAIRRPGPKSLSGTQYS.

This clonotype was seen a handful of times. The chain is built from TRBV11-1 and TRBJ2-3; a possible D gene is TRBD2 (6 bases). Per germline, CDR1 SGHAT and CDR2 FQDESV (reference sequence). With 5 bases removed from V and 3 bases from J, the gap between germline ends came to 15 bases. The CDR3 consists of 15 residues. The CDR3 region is CASSPPGGITDTQYF. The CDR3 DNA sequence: TGTGCCAGCAGCCCCCCCGGGGGAATAACAGATACGCAGTATTTT.

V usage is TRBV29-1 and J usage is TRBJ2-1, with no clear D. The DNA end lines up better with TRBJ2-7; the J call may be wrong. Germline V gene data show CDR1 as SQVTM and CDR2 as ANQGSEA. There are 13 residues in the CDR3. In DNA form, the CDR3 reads TGCAGCGTGACCTCCCTTGGGGAATACGAGCAGTACTTC. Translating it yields CSVTSLGEYEQYF.